One T cell receptor (beta chain) is described in this entry. Its cognate antigen is unknown. Only in-frame clones appear in the TCRdb table, and some are missing; sequencing was by immunoSEQ multiplex PCR. The table shows about 490,000 clones, with about 79% occurring only once. The sample originates from a study of shared clonotypes between healthy human individuals. Overall study findings and caveats: Researchers sampled blood only, noting tissue repertoires likely differ.

The unsorted samples had around 86 million PBMCs used for genomic DNA. With 8 bases removed from V and 1 base from J, the gap between germline ends came to 11 bases. The CDR3 has 13 residues. Germline V lookup: CDR1 ENHRY, CDR2 SYGVKD. The chain joins TRBV10-3 to TRBJ1-1, with a weak D call TRBD1 (6 bases). Sequencing was carried out using PBMCs. This receptor was obtained from a woman aged 40 to 49 in good health. Some clones in this sample may be carry-over from other donors' samples. CDR3: CAILGGPNTEAFF. The CDR3 DNA reads as TGTGCCATCTTGGGGGGGCCGAACACTGAAGCTTTCTTT.